These T cell receptor beta chains were read from a single sample in a study of response to subunit inactivated influenza vaccine. TCRdb re-called the RT-PCR reads with MiXCR, one entry per CDR3 protein. The sample records 400,000 to 650,000 distinct CDR3 sequences, more than 7% being singletons. This material consisted of PBMCs from blood, taken roughly 24 months after vaccination. All receptors derive from a man aged 50 to 75 who received an inactivated influenza vaccine. The CDR3 runs from the conserved cysteine through the conserved F or W. D genes are given only for firm matches. Clone size is stated in some rows and not others, as once, few, many or a class when expanded.

abundance,d_gene,len,j_gene,v_gene,CDR3nt,CDR3aa
few,NA,15,TRBJ2-7,TRBV6-5,TGTGCCAGCAGTTACTTTAGAGCTCCTGGCTACGAGCAGTACTTC,CASSYFRAPGYEQYF
few,NA,16,TRBJ1-3,TRBV15,TGTGCCACCAGCAGAGGACAACTGAGCTCTGGAAACACCATATATTTT,CATSRGQLSSGNTIYF
few,TRBD2,16,TRBJ2-5,TRBV29-1,TGCAGCGTTGAAGTCGCGGGAGTGGAAGACGGGGAGACCCAGTACTTC,CSVEVAGVEDGETQYF
NA,NA,15,TRBJ1-5,TRBV4-1,TGCGCCAGCAGCCCTAGACAGACTAGCAATCAGCCCCAGCATTTT,CASSPRQTSNQPQHF
NA,TRBD2,16,TRBJ2-1,TRBV5-8,TGTGCCAGCAGCTTGTACAGCGGGGTAGTCTACAATGAGCAGTTCTTC,CASSLYSGVVYNEQFF
NA,NA,13,TRBJ1-2,TRBV5-5,TGTGCCAGCAGCTCCTCGGGGGGCTATGGCTACACCTTC,CASSSSGGYGYTF
many,TRBD2,17,TRBJ2-1,TRBV20-1,TGCAGTGCTAGAGATCGCCTAGCGGTTTTCGCCGCCAATGAGCAGTTCTTC,CSARDRLAVFAANEQFF
NA,TRBD2,11,TRBJ2-1,TRBV5-7,TGTGCCCTCTACCCTGCGGGGGTGCAGTTCTTC,CALYPAGVQFF
many,NA,13,TRBJ1-1,TRBV29-1,TGCAGCGTTGAAGAAGTACAAGGCACTGAAGCTTTCTTT,CSVEEVQGTEAFF
few,NA,15,TRBJ2-2,TRBV5-1,TGCGCCAGCTTTCGTCAGGCAGGGGACACCGGGGAGCTGTTTTTT,CASFRQAGDTGELFF
many,NA,13,TRBJ2-4,TRBV5-5,TGTGCCAGCTCGGGACCGACTAAGGGCATTCAGTACTTC,CASSGPTKGIQYF
many,NA,15,TRBJ1-1,TRBV5-5,TGTGCCAGCAGCTTGGTTGGGGGGGCGCGGTCTGAAGCTTTCTTT,CASSLVGGARSEAFF
NA,TRBD1,15,TRBJ2-7,TRBV7-8,TGTGCCAGCAGCTCGGCCGGGACAGGACCCTACGAGCAGTACTTC,CASSSAGTGPYEQYF
NA,NA,13,TRBJ1-2,TRBV10-1,TGCGCCAGCAGTGAAAGGAGGATTGGGGGCTACACCTTC,CASSERRIGGYTF
NA,TRBD1,12,TRBJ1-1,TRBV6-5,TGTGCCAGCAGCAGGACAGGGAGGGAAGCTTTCTTT,CASSRTGREAFF
few,NA,14,TRBJ1-5,TRBV24-1,TGTGCCACCAGTGATGGGACATGGAATCAGCCCCAGCATTTT,CATSDGTWNQPQHF
many,NA,14,TRBJ1-5,TRBV15,TGTGCCACCAGCAGAGCAGGGTCGGGTCAGCCCCAGCATTTT,CATSRAGSGQPQHF
NA,NA,14,TRBJ1-1,TRBV5-1,TGCGCCAGCAGCTTCACGGTGGCAGGCCCTGAAGCTTTCTTT,CASSFTVAGPEAFF
many,TRBD2,13,TRBJ2-3,TRBV5-1,TGCGCCAGCGGACTAGGAGGAGCAGATACGCAGTATTTT,CASGLGGADTQYF